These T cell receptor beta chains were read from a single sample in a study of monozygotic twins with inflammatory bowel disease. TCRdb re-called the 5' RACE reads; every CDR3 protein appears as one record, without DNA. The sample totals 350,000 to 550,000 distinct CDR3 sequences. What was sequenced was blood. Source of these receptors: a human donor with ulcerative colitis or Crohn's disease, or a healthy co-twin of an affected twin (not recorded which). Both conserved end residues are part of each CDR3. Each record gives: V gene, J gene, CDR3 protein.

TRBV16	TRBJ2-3	CASSTRQGADTQYF
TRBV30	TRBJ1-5	CAWSGTGIQPQHF
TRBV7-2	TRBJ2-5	CASSTTGGKETQYF
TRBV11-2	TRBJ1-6	CASSLGFGQLVSGSPLHF
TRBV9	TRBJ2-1	CASSGGLAVPYNEQFF
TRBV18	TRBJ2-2	CASSPPAGVGGELFF
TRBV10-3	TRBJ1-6	CAIREQGDQSPLHF
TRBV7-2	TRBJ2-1	CASRGPGVEQFF
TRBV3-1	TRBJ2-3	CASSQEGTVTQYF
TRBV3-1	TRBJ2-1	CASTVYGTPYNEQFF
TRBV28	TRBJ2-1	CASGADRRYNEQFF
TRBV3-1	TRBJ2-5	CASSQVGETQYF
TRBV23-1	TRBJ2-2	CPAPERSGELFF
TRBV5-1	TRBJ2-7	CASSLGFDGLLSYEQYF
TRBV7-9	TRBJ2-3	CASSPQAPSAYF
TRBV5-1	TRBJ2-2	CASSSGQTNTGELFF
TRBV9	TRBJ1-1	CASSPPPPNTEAFF
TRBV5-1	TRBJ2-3	CASSLLTSTNTDTQYF
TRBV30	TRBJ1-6	CAWSPRDRSWSLHF
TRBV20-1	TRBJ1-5	CSAGSTYSNQPQHF
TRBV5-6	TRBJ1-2	CASSLAYREYGYTF
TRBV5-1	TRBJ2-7	CASSPVGQGWDEQYF
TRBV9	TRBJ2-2	CASSVGSGPSNTGELFF